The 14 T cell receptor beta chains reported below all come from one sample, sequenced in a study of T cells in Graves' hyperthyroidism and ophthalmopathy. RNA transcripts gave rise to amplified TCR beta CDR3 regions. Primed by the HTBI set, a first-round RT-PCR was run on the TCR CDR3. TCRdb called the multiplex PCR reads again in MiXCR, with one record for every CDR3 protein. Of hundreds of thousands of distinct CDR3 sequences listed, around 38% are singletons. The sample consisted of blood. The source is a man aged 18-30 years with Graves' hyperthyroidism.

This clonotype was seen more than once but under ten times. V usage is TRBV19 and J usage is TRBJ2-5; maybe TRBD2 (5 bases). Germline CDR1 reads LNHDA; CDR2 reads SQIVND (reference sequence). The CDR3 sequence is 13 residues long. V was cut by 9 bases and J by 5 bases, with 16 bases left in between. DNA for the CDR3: TGTGCCAGCGCCCCGACTATTTTTGAGACCCAGTACTTC. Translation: CASAPTIFETQYF.

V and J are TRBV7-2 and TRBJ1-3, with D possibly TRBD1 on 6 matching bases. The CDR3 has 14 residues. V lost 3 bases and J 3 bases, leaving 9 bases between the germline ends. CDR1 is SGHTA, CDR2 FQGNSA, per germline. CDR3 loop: CASSLDSVGNTIYF. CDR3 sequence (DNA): TGTGCCAGCAGCTTGGACAGTGTTGGAAACACCATATATTTT.

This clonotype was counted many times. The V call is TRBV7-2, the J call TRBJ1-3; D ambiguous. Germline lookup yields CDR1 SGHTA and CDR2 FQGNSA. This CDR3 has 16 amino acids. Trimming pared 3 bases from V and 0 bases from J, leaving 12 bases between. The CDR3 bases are TGTGCCAGCAGCTTGGGCTTCAGGCTCTCTGGAAACACCATATATTTT. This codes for CASSLGFRLSGNTIYF.

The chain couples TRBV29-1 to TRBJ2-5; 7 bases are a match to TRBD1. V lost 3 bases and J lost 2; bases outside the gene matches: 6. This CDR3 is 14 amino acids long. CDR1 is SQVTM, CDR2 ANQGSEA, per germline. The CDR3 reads CSVEGGTVQETQYF. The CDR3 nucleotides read TGCAGCGTTGAGGGTGGGACAGTGCAAGAGACCCAGTACTTC.

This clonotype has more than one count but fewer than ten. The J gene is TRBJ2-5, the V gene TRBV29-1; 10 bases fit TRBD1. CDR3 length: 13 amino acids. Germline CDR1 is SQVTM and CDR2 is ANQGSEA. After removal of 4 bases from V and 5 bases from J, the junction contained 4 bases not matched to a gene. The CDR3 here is CSVGTGGGETQYF. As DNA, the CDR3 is TGCAGCGTTGGGACAGGGGGAGGGGAGACCCAGTACTTC.

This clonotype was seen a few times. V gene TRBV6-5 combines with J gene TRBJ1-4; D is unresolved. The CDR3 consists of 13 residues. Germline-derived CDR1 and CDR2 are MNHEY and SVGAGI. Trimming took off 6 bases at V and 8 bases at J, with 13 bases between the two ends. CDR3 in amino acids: CASRPRAGEKLFF. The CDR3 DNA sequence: TGTGCCAGCAGACCCCGGGCCGGCGAAAAACTGTTTTTT.

The CDR3 DNA follows: TGTGCCAGTAGTATATTTGGCGGGAGAGATTGGGAGACCCAGTACTTC. Protein: CASSIFGGRDWETQYF. This chain connects TRBV19 to TRBJ2-5, with 7 bases fitting TRBD2. The V gene end was trimmed by 2 bases and the J gene end by 5 bases; junction bases not matched to a gene: 11. The CDR3 is made up of 16 amino acids. CDR1 LNHDA and CDR2 SQIVND come from the germline V gene (reference sequence). The whole variable domain, remainder taken from reference TRBV19 and TRBJ2-5, is DGGITQSPKYLFRKEGQNVTLSCEQNLNHDAMYWYRQDPGQGLRLIYYSQIVNDFQKGDIAEGYSVSREKKESFPLTVTSAQKNPTAFYLCASSIFGGRDWETQYFGPGTRLLVL.

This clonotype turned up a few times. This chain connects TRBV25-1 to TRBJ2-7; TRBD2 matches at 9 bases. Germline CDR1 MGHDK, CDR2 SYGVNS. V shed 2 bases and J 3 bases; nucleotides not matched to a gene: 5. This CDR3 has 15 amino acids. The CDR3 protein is CASSEPGLAFYEQYF. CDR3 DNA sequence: TGTGCCAGCAGTGAACCGGGACTAGCCTTCTACGAGCAGTACTTC.

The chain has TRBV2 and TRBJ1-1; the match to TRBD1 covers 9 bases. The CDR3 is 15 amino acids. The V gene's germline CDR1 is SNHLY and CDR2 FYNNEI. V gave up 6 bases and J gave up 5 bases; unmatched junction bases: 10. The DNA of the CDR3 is TGTGCCAGCAGCCCAGAGGGACAGGGAGGGACTGAAGCTTTCTTT. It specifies CASSPEGQGGTEAFF.

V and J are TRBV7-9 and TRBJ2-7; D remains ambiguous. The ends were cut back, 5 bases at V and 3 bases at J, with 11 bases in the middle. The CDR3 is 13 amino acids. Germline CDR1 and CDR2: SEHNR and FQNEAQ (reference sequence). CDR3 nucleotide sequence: TGTGCCAGCAGCCCCGATAACGACTACGAGCAGTACTTC. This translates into CASSPDNDYEQYF.

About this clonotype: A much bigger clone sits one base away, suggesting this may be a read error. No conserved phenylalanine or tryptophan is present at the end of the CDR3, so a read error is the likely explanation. CDR3 nucleotides: TGTGCCAGTAGTACTACGGGGGGGGCCAACGTCCTGACTTCC. Protein: CASSTTGGANVLTS. This sequence joins TRBV19 and TRBJ2-6, with a possible D match to TRBD2 (5 bases). The CDR3 is made up of 14 amino acids. The germline CDR1 and CDR2 sequences are LNHDA and SQIVND (reference sequence). Trimming removed 4 bases from V and 4 bases from J, with 8 bases in between.

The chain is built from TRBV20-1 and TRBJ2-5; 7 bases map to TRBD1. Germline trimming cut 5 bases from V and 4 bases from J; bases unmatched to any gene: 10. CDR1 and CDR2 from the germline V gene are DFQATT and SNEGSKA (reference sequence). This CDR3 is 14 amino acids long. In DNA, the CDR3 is TGCAGTGCTGTCCCGGGACAGAAAACAGAGACCCAGTACTTC. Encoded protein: CSAVPGQKTETQYF.

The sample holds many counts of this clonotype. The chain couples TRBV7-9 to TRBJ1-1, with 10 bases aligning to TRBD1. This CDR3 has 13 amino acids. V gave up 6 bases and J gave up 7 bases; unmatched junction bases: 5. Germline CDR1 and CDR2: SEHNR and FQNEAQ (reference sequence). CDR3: CASSTGTGVEAFF. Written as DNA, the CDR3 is TGTGCCAGCAGTACCGGGACAGGGGTTGAAGCTTTCTTT.

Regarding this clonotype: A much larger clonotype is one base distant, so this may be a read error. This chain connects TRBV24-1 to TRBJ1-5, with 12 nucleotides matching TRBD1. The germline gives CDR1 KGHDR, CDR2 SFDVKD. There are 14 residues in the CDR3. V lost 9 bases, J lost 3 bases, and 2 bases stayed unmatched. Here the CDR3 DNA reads TGTGCCACCCGGGACAGGGGGCTCAATCAGCCCCAGCATTTT. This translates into CATRDRGLNQPQHF.